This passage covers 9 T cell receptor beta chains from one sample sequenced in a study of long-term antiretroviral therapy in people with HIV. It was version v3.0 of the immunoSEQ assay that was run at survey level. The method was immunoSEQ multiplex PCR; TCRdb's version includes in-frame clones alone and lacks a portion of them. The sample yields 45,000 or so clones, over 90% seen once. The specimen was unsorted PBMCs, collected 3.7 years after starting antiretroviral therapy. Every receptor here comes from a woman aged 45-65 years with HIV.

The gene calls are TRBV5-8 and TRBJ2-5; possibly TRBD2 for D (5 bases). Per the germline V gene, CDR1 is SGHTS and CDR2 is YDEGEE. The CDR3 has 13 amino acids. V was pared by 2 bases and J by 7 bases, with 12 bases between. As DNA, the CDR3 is TGTGCCAGCAGCTTTCGGGGAGTGTGGACCCAGTACTTC. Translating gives CASSFRGVWTQYF.

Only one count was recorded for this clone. This chain's CDR3 is CASRLRQGNQPQHF. In DNA, the CDR3 is TGTGCCAGCAGACTTAGACAGGGGAATCAGCCCCAGCATTTT. The rearrangement joins TRBV5-4 to TRBJ1-5; 8 bases align to TRBD1. With 5 bases clipped from V and 4 bases from J, the junction kept 5 bases outside the gene matches. Germline loops: CDR1 SGHNT, CDR2 YYREEE (reference sequence). The CDR3 contains 14 residues.

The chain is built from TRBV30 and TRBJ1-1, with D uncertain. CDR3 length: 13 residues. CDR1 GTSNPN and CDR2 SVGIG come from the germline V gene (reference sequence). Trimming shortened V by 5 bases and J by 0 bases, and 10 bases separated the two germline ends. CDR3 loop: CAWDGLMNTEAFF. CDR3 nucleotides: TGTGCCTGGGACGGCCTCATGAACACTGAAGCTTTCTTT. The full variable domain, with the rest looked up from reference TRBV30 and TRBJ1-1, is SQTIHQWPATLVQPVGSPLSLECTVEGTSNPNLYWYRQAAGRGLQLLFYSVGIGQISSEVPQNLSASRPQDRQFILSSKKLLLSDSGFYLCAWDGLMNTEAFFGQGTRLTVV.

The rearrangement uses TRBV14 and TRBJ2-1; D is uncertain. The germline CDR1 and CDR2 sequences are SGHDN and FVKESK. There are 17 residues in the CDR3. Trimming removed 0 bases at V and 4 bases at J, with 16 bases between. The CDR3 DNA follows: TGTGCCAGCAGCCAAGATCGAGCAGTTACCAAATACAATGAGCAGTTCTTC. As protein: CASSQDRAVTKYNEQFF.

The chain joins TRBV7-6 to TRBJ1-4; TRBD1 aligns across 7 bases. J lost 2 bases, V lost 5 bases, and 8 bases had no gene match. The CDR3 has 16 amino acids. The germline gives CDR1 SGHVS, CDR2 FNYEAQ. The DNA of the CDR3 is TGTGCCAGCAGCGCCCGACAGGGCCCGACTAATGAAAAACTGTTTTTT. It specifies CASSARQGPTNEKLFF.

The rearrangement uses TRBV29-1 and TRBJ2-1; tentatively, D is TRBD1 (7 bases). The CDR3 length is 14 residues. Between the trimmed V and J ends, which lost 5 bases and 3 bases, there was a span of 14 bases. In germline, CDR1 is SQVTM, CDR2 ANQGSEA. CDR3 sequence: CSVCRGTVYNEQFF. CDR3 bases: TGCAGCGTTTGTCGCGGGACAGTCTACAATGAGCAGTTCTTC.

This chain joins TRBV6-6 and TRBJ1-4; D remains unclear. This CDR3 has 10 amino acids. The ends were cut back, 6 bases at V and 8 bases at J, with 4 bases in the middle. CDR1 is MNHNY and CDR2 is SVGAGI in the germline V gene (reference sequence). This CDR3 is CASREEKLFF. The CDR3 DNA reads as TGTGCCAGCAGAGAAGAAAAACTGTTTTTT.

CDR3 bases: TGTGCCAGCAGTACTCAACAGGGCTCCTGGGGCTACACCTTC. Translation gives CASSTQQGSWGYTF. This chain uses TRBV27 with TRBJ1-2; D might be TRBD1 (6 bases). This CDR3 is built from 14 residues. Germline loops: CDR1 MNHEY, CDR2 SMNVEV (reference sequence). V lost 5 bases to trimming and J lost 8 bases, with 18 bases between them.

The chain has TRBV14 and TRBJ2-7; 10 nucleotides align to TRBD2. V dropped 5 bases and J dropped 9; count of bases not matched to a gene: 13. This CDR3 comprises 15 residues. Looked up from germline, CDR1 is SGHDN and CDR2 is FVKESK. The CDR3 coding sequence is TGTGCCAGCAGCAAAAAGCGGGGGGGCTCTCTTGTGCAGTACTTC. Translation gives CASSKKRGGSLVQYF.